Listed below are T cell receptor beta chains from one sample, sequenced in a study of T cells in Graves' hyperthyroidism and ophthalmopathy. TCRdb recomputed calls from the multiplex PCR reads with MiXCR, one row per CDR3 protein. The sample shows 530,000 or so distinct CDR3 sequences, about a sixth of them seen only once. The sequenced sample consisted of blood. These receptors all stem from a woman aged 18-29 years with Graves' ophthalmopathy. The conserved cysteine and the conserved F or W are not part of the CDR3 here.

v_call cdr3_aa
TRBV7-3 ASSSGTAAEQF
TRBV5-8 ASSPQGARIEKLF
TRBV30 AWSVLGGNEAF
TRBV6-2/TRBV6-3 ASSKRNSGRARDEQF
TRBV12-3/TRBV12-4 ASSKTGAETGNTIY
TRBV18 ASSLPGLAWDTQY
TRBV7-9 ASSLGDNIQY
TRBV18 ASSPSQGSEQY
TRBV30 AWSGSRDRSNQPQH
TRBV20-1 SARDSSGGTLNEQF
TRBV6-1 ASSRHRVKGTGELF
TRBV29-1 SVVYRASYEQY
TRBV5-1 ASSSGQGGQETQY
TRBV7-9 ASSRDLHSSYNEQF
TRBV29-1 SALAGITDTQY
TRBV15 ATSKESYEQY
TRBV29-1 SVEERNTEAF
TRBV3-1 ASSQSRTGGGSPLH
TRBV7-3 ASSLPGDGPTNEQF
TRBV29-1 SVPLAGRINEQF